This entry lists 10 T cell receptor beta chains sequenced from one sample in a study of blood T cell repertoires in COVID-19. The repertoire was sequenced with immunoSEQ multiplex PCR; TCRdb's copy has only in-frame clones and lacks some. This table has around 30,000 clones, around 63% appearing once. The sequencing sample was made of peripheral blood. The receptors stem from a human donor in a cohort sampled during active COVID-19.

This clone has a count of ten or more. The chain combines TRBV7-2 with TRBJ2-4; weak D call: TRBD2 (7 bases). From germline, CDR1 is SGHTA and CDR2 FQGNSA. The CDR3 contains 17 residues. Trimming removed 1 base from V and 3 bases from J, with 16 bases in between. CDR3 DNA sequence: TGTGCCAGCAGCTTAGTATCGGGGGGCGAGGGCAAAAACATTCAGTACTTC. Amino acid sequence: CASSLVSGGEGKNIQYF. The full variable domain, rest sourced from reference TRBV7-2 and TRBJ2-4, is GAGVSQSPSNKVTEKGKDVELRCDPISGHTALYWYRQSLGQGLEFLIYFQGNSAPDKSGLPSDRFSAERTGGSVSTLTIQRTQQEDSAVYLCASSLVSGGEGKNIQYFGAGTRLSVL.

The CDR3 DNA follows: TGTGCCAGCAGCCAAGATCTTCGGCAGGGGAGCAGAGATCAGCCCCAGCATTTT. Protein: CASSQDLRQGSRDQPQHF. V usage is TRBV3-1 (or the pseudogene TRBV3-2) and J usage is TRBJ1-5, with D tentatively TRBD1 (6 bases). This CDR3 is 18 amino acids long. Germline V gene lookup returns CDR1 LGHDT and CDR2 YNNKEL (reference sequence). The V and J ends lost 0 bases and 5 bases respectively, with 20 bases between them.

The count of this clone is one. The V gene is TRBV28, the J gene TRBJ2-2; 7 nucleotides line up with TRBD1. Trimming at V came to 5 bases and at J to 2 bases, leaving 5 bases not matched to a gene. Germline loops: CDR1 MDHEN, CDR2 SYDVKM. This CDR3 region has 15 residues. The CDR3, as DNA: TGTGCCAGCAGTCATGACAGGGTTAACACCGGGGAGCTGTTTTTT. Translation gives CASSHDRVNTGELFF.

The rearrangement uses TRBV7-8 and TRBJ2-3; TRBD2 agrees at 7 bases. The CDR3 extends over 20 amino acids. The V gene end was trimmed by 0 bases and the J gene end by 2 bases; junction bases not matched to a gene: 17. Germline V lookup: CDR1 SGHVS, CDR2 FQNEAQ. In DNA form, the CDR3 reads TGTGCCAGCAGCTTAGCGAGGGGTCTATGGGAGGGTCGATACACAGATACGCAGTATTTT. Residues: CASSLARGLWEGRYTDTQYF.

The CDR3, as DNA: TGTGCCAGTGGAGTTAGGGAGACCCAGTACTTC. Its protein product is CASGVRETQYF. This sequence joins TRBV19 and TRBJ2-5; no firm D call. The CDR3 has 11 residues. Germline CDR1 and CDR2: LNHDA and SQIVND (reference sequence). The V end was cut by 8 bases, the J end by 5 bases, with 9 bases between. The whole variable domain, filled in from reference TRBV19 and TRBJ2-5, reads DGGITQSPKYLFRKEGQNVTLSCEQNLNHDAMYWYRQDPGQGLRLIYYSQIVNDFQKGDIAEGYSVSREKKESFPLTVTSAQKNPTAFYLCASGVRETQYFGPGTRLLVL.

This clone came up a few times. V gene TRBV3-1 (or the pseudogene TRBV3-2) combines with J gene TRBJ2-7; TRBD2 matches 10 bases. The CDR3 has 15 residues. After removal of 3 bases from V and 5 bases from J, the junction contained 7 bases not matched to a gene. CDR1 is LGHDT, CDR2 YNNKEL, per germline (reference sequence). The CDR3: CASSHTAGGVHEQYF. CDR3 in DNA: TGTGCCAGCAGCCATACAGCGGGGGGGGTCCACGAGCAGTACTTC.

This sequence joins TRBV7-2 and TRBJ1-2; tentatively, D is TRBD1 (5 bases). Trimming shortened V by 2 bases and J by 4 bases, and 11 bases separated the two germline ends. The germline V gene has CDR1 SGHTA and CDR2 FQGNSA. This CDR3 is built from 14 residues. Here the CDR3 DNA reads TGTGCCAGCAGCTTAACAGGCCCGATCTATGGCTACACCTTC. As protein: CASSLTGPIYGYTF.

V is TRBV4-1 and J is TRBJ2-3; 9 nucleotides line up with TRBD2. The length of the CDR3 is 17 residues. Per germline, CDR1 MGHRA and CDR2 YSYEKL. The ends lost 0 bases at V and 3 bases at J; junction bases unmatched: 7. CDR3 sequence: CASSQDPAGGPTDTQYF. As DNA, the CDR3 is TGCGCCAGCAGCCAAGATCCGGCGGGGGGGCCTACAGATACGCAGTATTTT.

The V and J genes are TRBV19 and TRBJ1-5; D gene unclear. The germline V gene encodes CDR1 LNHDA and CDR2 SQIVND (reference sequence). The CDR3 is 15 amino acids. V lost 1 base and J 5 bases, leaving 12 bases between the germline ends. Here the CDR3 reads CASSIGGSVYQPQHF. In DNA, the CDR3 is TGTGCCAGTAGTATAGGTGGCAGTGTATATCAGCCCCAGCATTTT.

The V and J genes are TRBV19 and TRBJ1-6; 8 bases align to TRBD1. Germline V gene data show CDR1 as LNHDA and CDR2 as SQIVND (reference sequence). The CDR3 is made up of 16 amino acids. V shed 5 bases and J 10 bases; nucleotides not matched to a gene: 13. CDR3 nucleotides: TGTGCCAGTAGTGTCGAGACAGGGGCATTAATCTCACCCCTCCACTTT. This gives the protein CASSVETGALISPLHF. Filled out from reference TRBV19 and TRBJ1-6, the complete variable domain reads DGGITQSPKYLFRKEGQNVTLSCEQNLNHDAMYWYRQDPGQGLRLIYYSQIVNDFQKGDIAEGYSVSREKKESFPLTVTSAQKNPTAFYLCASSVETGALISPLHFGNGTRLTVT.